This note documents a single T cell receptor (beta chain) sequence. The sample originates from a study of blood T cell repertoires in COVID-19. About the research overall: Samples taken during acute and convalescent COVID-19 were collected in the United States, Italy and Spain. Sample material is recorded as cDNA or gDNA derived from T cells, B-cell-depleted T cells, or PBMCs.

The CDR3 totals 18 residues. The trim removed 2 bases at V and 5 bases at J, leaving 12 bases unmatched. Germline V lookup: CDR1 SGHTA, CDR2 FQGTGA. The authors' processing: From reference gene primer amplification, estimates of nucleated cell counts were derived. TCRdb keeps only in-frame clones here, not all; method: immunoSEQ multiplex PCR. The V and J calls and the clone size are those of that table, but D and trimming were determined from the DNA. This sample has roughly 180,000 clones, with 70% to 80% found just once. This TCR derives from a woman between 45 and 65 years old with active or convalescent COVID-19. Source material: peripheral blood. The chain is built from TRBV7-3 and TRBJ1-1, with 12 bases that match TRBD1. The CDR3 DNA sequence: TGTGCCAGCAGCTTATCCCCTCGGGACAGGGGGCAGAATACTGAAGCTTTCTTT. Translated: CASSLSPRDRGQNTEAFF. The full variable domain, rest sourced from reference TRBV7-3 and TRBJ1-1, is GAGVSQTPSNKVTEKGKYVELRCDPISGHTALYWYRQSLGQGPEFLIYFQGTGAADDSGLPNDRFFAVRPEGSVSTLKIQRTERGDSAVYLCASSLSPRDRGQNTEAFFGQGTRLTVV.